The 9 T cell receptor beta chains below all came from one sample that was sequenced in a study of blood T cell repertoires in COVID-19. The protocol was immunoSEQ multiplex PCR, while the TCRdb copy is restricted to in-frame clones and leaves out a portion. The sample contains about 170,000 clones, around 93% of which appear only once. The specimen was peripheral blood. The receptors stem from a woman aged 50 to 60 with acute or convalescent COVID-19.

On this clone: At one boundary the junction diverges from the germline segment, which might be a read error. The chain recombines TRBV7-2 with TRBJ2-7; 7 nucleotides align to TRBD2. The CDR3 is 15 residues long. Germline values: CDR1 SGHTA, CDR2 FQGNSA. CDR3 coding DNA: TGTGCCAGCAGCCCAAACGCGGGCGGGGACTACAAGCAGTACTTC. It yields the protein CASSPNAGGDYKQYF.

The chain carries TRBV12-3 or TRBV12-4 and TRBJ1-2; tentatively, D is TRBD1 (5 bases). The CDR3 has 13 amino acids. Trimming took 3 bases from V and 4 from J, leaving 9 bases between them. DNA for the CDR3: TGTGCCAGCAGTTTGTCAAGGGGCTATGGCTACACCTTC. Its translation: CASSLSRGYGYTF.

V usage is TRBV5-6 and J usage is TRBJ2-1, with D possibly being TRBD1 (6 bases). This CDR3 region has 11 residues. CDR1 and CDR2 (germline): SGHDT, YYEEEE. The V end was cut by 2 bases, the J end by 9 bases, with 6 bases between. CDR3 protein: CASSLGGEQFF. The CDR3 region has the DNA TGTGCCAGCAGCTTAGGGGGTGAGCAGTTCTTC.

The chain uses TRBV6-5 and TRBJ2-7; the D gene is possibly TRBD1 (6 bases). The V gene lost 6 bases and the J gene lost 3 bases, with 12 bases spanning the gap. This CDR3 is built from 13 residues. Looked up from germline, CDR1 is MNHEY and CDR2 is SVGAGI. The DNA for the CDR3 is TGTGCCAGCAGCGGACAACAGGGCTACGAGCAGTACTTC. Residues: CASSGQQGYEQYF.

The CDR3 nucleotides are TGTGCCAGCAGCTTCCAAGAGGGGAACACTGAAGCTTTCTTT. It translates to CASSFQEGNTEAFF. The chain employs TRBV11-1 and TRBJ1-1; D is undetermined. From germline, CDR1 is SGHAT and CDR2 FQDESV (reference sequence). Trimming removed 3 bases at V and 1 base at J, with 9 bases between. The CDR3 is 14 residues long.

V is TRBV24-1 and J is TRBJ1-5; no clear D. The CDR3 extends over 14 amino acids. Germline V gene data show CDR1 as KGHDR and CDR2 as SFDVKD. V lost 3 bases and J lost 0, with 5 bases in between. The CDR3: CATSDPYSNQPQHF. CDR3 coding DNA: TGTGCCACCAGTGATCCGTATAGCAATCAGCCCCAGCATTTT.

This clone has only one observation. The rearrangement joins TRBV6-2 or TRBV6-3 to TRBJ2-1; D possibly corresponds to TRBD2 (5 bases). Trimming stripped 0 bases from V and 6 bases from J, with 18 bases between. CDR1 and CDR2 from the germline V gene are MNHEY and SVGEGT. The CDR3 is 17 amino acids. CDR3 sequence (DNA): TGTGCCAGCAGTTACTCGTCGAAAAGGGAGTCTGGCAATGAGCAGTTCTTC. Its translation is CASSYSSKRESGNEQFF.

CDR3 DNA sequence: TGTGCCAGCAGCGTAGGAGCGGGGGGGCCGAACGGTCCAGATACGCAGTATTTT. Protein product: CASSVGAGGPNGPDTQYF. This chain uses TRBV9 with TRBJ2-3, with TRBD2 matching over 10 bases. Germline loops: CDR1 SGDLS, CDR2 YYNGEE. The CDR3 is 18 residues long. After removal of 0 bases from V and 4 bases from J, the junction contained 11 bases not matched to a gene.

The chain's CDR3 is CASSSTATVVQYF. The CDR3 nucleotides read TGTGCCAGCAGCTCAACCGCGACAGTGGTGCAGTACTTC. V and J are TRBV7-2 and TRBJ2-7, with D tentatively TRBD1 (5 bases). The V end was cut by 4 bases, the J end by 9 bases, with 16 bases between. CDR1 SGHTA and CDR2 FQGNSA come from the germline V gene. The CDR3 loop spans 13 amino acids. Looking up the rest from reference TRBV7-2 and TRBJ2-7 gives the full variable domain: GAGVSQSPSNKVTEKGKDVELRCDPISGHTALYWYRQSLGQGLEFLIYFQGNSAPDKSGLPSDRFSAERTGGSVSTLTIQRTQQEDSAVYLCASSSTATVVQYFGPGTRLTVT.